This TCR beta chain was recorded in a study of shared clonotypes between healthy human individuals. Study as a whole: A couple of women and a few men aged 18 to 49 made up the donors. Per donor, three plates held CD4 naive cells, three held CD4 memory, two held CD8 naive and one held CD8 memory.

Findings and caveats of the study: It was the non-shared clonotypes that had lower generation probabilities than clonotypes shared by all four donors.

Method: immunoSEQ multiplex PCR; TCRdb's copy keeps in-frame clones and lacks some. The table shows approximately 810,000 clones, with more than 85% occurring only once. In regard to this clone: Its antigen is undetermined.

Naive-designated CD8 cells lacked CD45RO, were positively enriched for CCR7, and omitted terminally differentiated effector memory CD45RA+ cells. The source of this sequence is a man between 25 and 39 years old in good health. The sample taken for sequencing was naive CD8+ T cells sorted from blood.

The CDR3 coding sequence is TGCAGCGTAGGAGGCCTTCCGCGGGCCTACAATGAGCAGTTCTTC. It yields the protein CSVGGLPRAYNEQFF. The chain carries TRBV29-1 and TRBJ2-1; D is possibly TRBD2 (5 bases). This CDR3 comprises 15 residues. Trimming stripped 6 bases from V and 2 bases from J, with 17 bases between. Germline V gives CDR1 SQVTM, CDR2 ANQGSEA.